Shown below are 30 T cell receptor beta chains from a single sample sequenced in a study of T cells in Graves' hyperthyroidism and ophthalmopathy. The source material, RNA transcripts, was used to amplify TCR beta CDR3 regions. TCR CDR3 regions were first amplified by RT-PCR with HTBI primers. TCRdb reprocessed the multiplex PCR reads with MiXCR, giving one entry per CDR3 protein. This table has about 500,000 distinct CDR3 sequences, 13% to 15% appearing once. Material for sequencing was blood. The receptor source for this set is a young woman with Graves' hyperthyroidism.

Many counts were recorded for this clonotype. The CDR3 here is CASSRQGDQYF. In DNA form, the CDR3 reads TGTGCCAGCAGTAGACAGGGAGATCAGTACTTC. The chain employs TRBV6-1 and TRBJ2-7; 7 positions agree with TRBD1. CDR1 is MNHNS, CDR2 SASEGT, per germline. CDR3 length equals 11 residues. Trimming at V came to 5 bases and at J to 10 bases, leaving 5 bases not matched to a gene.

The chain couples TRBV7-3 to TRBJ2-3; D possibly corresponds to TRBD2 (5 bases). Per germline, CDR1 SGHTA and CDR2 FQGTGA. The CDR3 consists of 14 residues. V was cut by 3 bases and J by 2 bases, with 9 bases left in between. The CDR3 DNA reads TGTGCCAGCAGCTTCGCGGGCCCCACAGATACGCAGTATTTT. Translated, it gives CASSFAGPTDTQYF.

J is TRBJ2-6 and V is TRBV9, with D perhaps matching TRBD1 (5 bases). Between the trimmed V and J ends, which lost 0 bases and 0 bases, there was a span of 13 bases. The CDR3 loop spans 18 amino acids. Germline V gene lookup returns CDR1 SGDLS and CDR2 YYNGEE. The chain's CDR3 is CASSVEGHPSSGANVLTF. The CDR3, as DNA: TGTGCCAGCAGCGTAGAAGGACATCCGAGCTCTGGGGCCAACGTCCTGACTTTC.

This clonotype turned up a few times. A much larger clone differs by one base, so this may be a read error. The final CDR3 position lacks the conserved phenylalanine or tryptophan, pointing to a likely read error. This chain links TRBV6-2 or TRBV6-3 with TRBJ1-1; D is unclear. Germline V lookup: CDR1 MNHEY, CDR2 SVGEGT. Trimming stripped 2 bases from V and 0 bases from J, with 7 bases between. CDR3 size: 14 residues. The CDR3 is CASSYGNMNTEAFS. The CDR3 DNA reads as TGTGCCAGCAGTTACGGCAACATGAACACTGAAGCTTTCTCT.

This clonotype turned up a few times. The CDR3 nucleotides read TGTGCCAGCAGTTACTCCAGGGGTATGGGAGCCGGGGAGCTGTTTTTT. This sequence encodes CASSYSRGMGAGELFF. The chain has TRBV6-5 and TRBJ2-2; TRBD1 might be the D (6 bases). The CDR3 covers 16 residues. Germline V gives CDR1 MNHEY, CDR2 SVGAGI. V lost 0 bases to trimming and J lost 6 bases, with 14 bases between them.

V and J are TRBV6-6 and TRBJ1-2; maybe TRBD1 (5 bases). The CDR3 is made up of 15 amino acids. The V end was cut by 0 bases, the J end by 4 bases, with 12 bases between. Per germline, CDR1 MNHNY and CDR2 SVGAGI (reference sequence). CDR3 coding DNA: TGTGCCAGCAGTTACTCGGTGGACACGTCCTATGGCTACACCTTC. Amino acid sequence: CASSYSVDTSYGYTF.

In this sample, this clonotype turned up many times. The rearrangement joins TRBV6-1 to TRBJ1-2, with a tentative D call TRBD1 (5 bases). The CDR3 runs to 12 residues. Between the trimmed V and J ends, which lost 8 bases and 7 bases, there was a span of 14 bases. Germline CDR1 and CDR2: MNHNS and SASEGT. CDR3 loop: CASSLQGGGYTF. The CDR3 DNA is TGTGCCAGCTCACTCCAGGGCGGTGGCTACACCTTC.

This clonotype came up many times. V gene TRBV10-3 combines with J gene TRBJ1-2; no definite D call. Trimming stripped 0 bases from V and 5 bases from J, with 10 bases between. CDR1 and CDR2 (germline): ENHRY, SYGVKD. The CDR3 is 14 amino acids. CDR3 loop: CAISESSGQYGYTF. CDR3 bases: TGTGCCATCAGTGAGTCATCTGGGCAGTATGGCTACACCTTC.

This chain uses TRBV7-2 with TRBJ1-1; unclear D gene. V was trimmed by 5 bases and J by 2 bases, leaving 15 bases between them. In germline, CDR1 is SGHTA, CDR2 FQGNSA. This CDR3 region has 15 residues. CDR3 region: CASSPNVGANTEAFF. The CDR3 DNA reads as TGTGCCAGCAGCCCTAACGTGGGTGCCAACACTGAAGCTTTCTTT. Together with reference TRBV7-2 and TRBJ1-1, the CDR3 gives the full variable domain: GAGVSQSPSNKVTEKGKDVELRCDPISGHTALYWYRQSLGQGLEFLIYFQGNSAPDKSGLPSDRFSAERTGGSVSTLTIQRTQQEDSAVYLCASSPNVGANTEAFFGQGTRLTVV.

This clonotype was detected many times. The chain has TRBV5-1 and TRBJ1-2; 8 bases align to TRBD1. The length of the CDR3 is 15 residues. The germline CDR1 and CDR2 sequences are SGHRS and YFSETQ. The junction had 8 bases not matched to a gene; V was cut back by 4 bases and J by 3 bases. The CDR3 here is CASSAGQETYYGYTF. The CDR3 bases are TGCGCCAGCAGCGCGGGACAGGAGACGTACTATGGCTACACCTTC.

Only a few counts were recorded for this clonotype. The chain carries TRBV25-1 and TRBJ1-5, with unresolved D. Germline values: CDR1 MGHDK, CDR2 SYGVNS. Deletions cut 8 bases from V and 0 bases from J, with 11 bases between. The CDR3 consists of 14 residues. In nucleotides, the CDR3 is TGTGCCAGCCATCTGAGGAGTAGCAATCAGCCCCAGCATTTT. Translating it yields CASHLRSSNQPQHF.

This clonotype was seen at least ten times. This chain connects TRBV19 to TRBJ2-7; TRBD2 aligns across 9 bases. With V trimmed by 5 bases and J by 4 bases, 9 bases remained unmatched. The CDR3 is made up of 15 amino acids. CDR1 LNHDA and CDR2 SQIVND come from the germline V gene (reference sequence). The CDR3 region is CASSRVAGEGYEQYF. CDR3 DNA sequence: TGTGCCAGTAGTCGAGTAGCGGGAGAGGGGTACGAGCAGTACTTC.

This clonotype was recorded a few times. The genes are TRBV24-1 and TRBJ2-7; 8 positions match TRBD2. The germline V gene has CDR1 KGHDR and CDR2 SFDVKD. The V and J ends lost 4 bases and 4 bases, in that order; junction bases with no gene match: 14. This CDR3 spans 17 amino acids. In nucleotides, the CDR3 is TGTGCCACCAGTGACCTAATCCCGGGGACTAGTGAGTACGAGCAGTACTTC. Protein sequence: CATSDLIPGTSEYEQYF.

This clonotype was seen at least ten times. Relative to the germline gene, one junction end is altered; a read error may explain this. V usage is TRBV15 and J usage is TRBJ1-1; tentatively, D is TRBD1 (5 bases). CDR3 size: 16 residues. CDR1 and CDR2 from the germline V gene are LNHNV and YYDKDF (reference sequence). CDR3 sequence reads: CATIRERQGRDTEAFF. The CDR3 bases are TGTGCCACCATCAGAGAGCGGCAGGGAAGGGACACTGAAGCTTTCTTT.

This clonotype was counted many times. The CDR3 here is CASSQALPGTEAFF. The DNA for the CDR3 is TGTGCCAGCAGCCAGGCTCTCCCGGGGACTGAAGCTTTCTTT. The chain employs TRBV3-1 and TRBJ1-1; the D is unclear. Germline CDR1 and CDR2: LGHDT and YNNKEL (reference sequence). The CDR3 covers 14 residues. The V gene lost 3 bases and the J gene lost 5 bases, with 13 bases spanning the gap.

In this sample, this clonotype turned up many times. This rearrangement joins TRBV27 to TRBJ2-6, with D perhaps matching TRBD2 (6 bases). CDR1 is MNHEY and CDR2 is SMNVEV in the germline V gene (reference sequence). The germline V and J ends were trimmed by 2 bases and 0 bases, with 14 bases remaining between them. CDR3 length: 18 residues. CDR3 amino acids: CASSLRTGEASGANVLTF. In DNA, the CDR3 is TGTGCCAGCAGTTTACGGACGGGAGAGGCCTCTGGGGCCAACGTCCTGACTTTC.

This clonotype was seen many times. This chain links TRBV27 with TRBJ1-4; 8 positions agree with TRBD1. This CDR3 has 18 amino acids. The germline CDR1 and CDR2 sequences are MNHEY and SMNVEV (reference sequence). With 3 bases clipped from V and 4 bases from J, the junction kept 13 bases outside the gene matches. CDR3 nucleotide sequence: TGTGCCAGCAGTTTGGACCCACCTGGACAGGGCCGTAATGAAAAACTGTTTTTT. It encodes CASSLDPPGQGRNEKLFF.

The V call is TRBV9, the J call TRBJ2-2; 13 bases are shared with TRBD2. The CDR3 spans 18 residues. Germline-derived CDR1 and CDR2 are SGDLS and YYNGEE. The trim removed 4 bases at V and 2 bases at J, leaving 8 bases unmatched. The CDR3: CASSPESGLAGNTGELFF. The CDR3 DNA follows: TGTGCCAGCAGCCCGGAATCGGGACTAGCGGGAAACACCGGGGAGCTGTTTTTT.

In this sample, this clonotype turned up a few times. A clone one base away is much larger, so this may be a read error. V is TRBV11-2 and J is TRBJ2-5; 12 bases are shared with TRBD2. With V trimmed by 11 bases and J by 4 bases, 8 bases remained unmatched. The CDR3 runs 14 residues. Looked up from germline, CDR1 is SGHAT and CDR2 is FQNNGV. CDR3 residues: CAGKLAGGRETQYF. CDR3 coding DNA: TGTGCCGGGAAACTAGCGGGAGGACGAGAGACCCAGTACTTC.

The chain uses TRBV10-2 and TRBJ2-5; no clear D. Between the trimmed V and J ends, which lost 6 bases and 7 bases, there was a span of 12 bases. CDR1 is WSHSY and CDR2 is SAAADI in the germline V gene. The CDR3 sequence is 12 residues long. In nucleotides, the CDR3 is TGCGCCAGCAGCGAGGATTTTGTGACCCAGTACTTC. This translates into CASSEDFVTQYF.

This clonotype was detected ten times or more. The chain combines TRBV27 with TRBJ2-7; 13 bases map to TRBD2. CDR1 is MNHEY, CDR2 SMNVEV, per germline (reference sequence). The CDR3 contains 14 residues. The J segment lost 7 bases and the V segment lost 5 bases, leaving 5 bases of the junction unmatched. The CDR3 DNA is TGTGCCAGCAGTCAAGGGGGACTAGCGGGGGAGCAGTACTTC. This codes for CASSQGGLAGEQYF.

This clonotype has a count of ten or more. The rearrangement uses TRBV5-6 and TRBJ2-7; tentatively, D is TRBD2 (6 bases). Germline CDR1 reads SGHDT; CDR2 reads YYEEEE. There are 14 residues in the CDR3. V lost 1 base to trimming and J lost 0 bases, with 8 bases between them. CDR3 in DNA: TGTGCCAGCAGCTTGCACGGGAGCTCCTACGAGCAGTACGTC. Its translation: CASSLHGSSYEQYV.

CDR3 protein: CASSSRLAGNTEAFF. CDR3 sequence (DNA): TGCGCCAGCAGCTCCAGACTAGCGGGGAACACTGAAGCTTTCTTT. This chain uses TRBV5-1 with TRBJ1-1; D gene uncertain. Germline-derived CDR1 and CDR2 are SGHRS and YFSETQ. The germline V and J ends were trimmed by 3 bases and 1 base, with 13 bases remaining between them. CDR3 length: 15 amino acids. Using reference TRBV5-1 and TRBJ1-1 for the parts outside the CDR3, the full variable domain is KAGVTQTPRYLIKTRGQQVTLSCSPISGHRSVSWYQQTPGQGLQFLFEYFSETQRNKGNFPGRFSGRQFSNSRSEMNVSTLELGDSALYLCASSSRLAGNTEAFFGQGTRLTVV.

This clonotype has at least ten counts. The chain carries TRBV30 and TRBJ2-5; 8 positions agree with TRBD1. Germline V gene data show CDR1 as GTSNPN and CDR2 as SVGIG (reference sequence). The CDR3 loop spans 14 amino acids. Unmatched junction bases numbered 5, after V lost 0 bases and J lost 5 bases. CDR3 coding DNA: TGTGCCTGGAGTGTCGACAGGGGAAGGGAGACCCAGTACTTC. Translation: CAWSVDRGRETQYF. Drawing the rest from reference TRBV30 and TRBJ2-5, the complete variable domain is SQTIHQWPATLVQPVGSPLSLECTVEGTSNPNLYWYRQAAGRGLQLLFYSVGIGQISSEVPQNLSASRPQDRQFILSSKKLLLSDSGFYLCAWSVDRGRETQYFGPGTRLLVL.

This clonotype was seen at least ten times. The chain combines TRBV12-3 or TRBV12-4 with TRBJ2-7; the D gene is possibly TRBD2 (5 bases). V shed 6 bases and J shed 7 bases, with 19 bases lying between them. This CDR3 has 14 amino acids. This CDR3 reads CASSWWRGPGEQYV. CDR3 in DNA: TGTGCCAGCAGCTGGTGGAGAGGACCGGGAGAGCAGTACGTC.

Only a few counts were recorded for this clonotype. V usage is TRBV3-1 and J usage is TRBJ1-2, with TRBD1 as a possible D gene (5 bases). This CDR3 spans 17 amino acids. V lost 0 bases, J lost 3 bases, and 17 bases lay in between. The germline V gene has CDR1 LGHDT and CDR2 YNNKEL (reference sequence). This CDR3 reads CASSQDLLGGLDYGYTF. Written as DNA, the CDR3 is TGTGCCAGCAGCCAAGATCTTCTGGGGGGTCTCGACTATGGCTACACCTTC.

This clonotype came up many times. V and J are TRBV13 and TRBJ1-2; D is unclear. In germline, CDR1 is PRHDT, CDR2 FYEKMQ (reference sequence). The CDR3 has 14 residues. V gave up 4 bases and J gave up 1 base, with 10 bases separating them. The CDR3: CASSSKSFNYGYTF. The DNA of the CDR3 is TGTGCCAGCAGCTCCAAGAGTTTTAACTATGGCTACACCTTC. The whole variable domain, remainder taken from reference TRBV13 and TRBJ1-2, is AAGVIQSPRHLIKEKRETATLKCYPIPRHDTVYWYQQGPGQDPQFLISFYEKMQSDKGSIPDRFSAQQFSDYHSELNMSSLELGDSALYFCASSSKSFNYGYTFGSGTRLTVV.

This clonotype was seen repeatedly, ten times or more. V is TRBV6-1 and J is TRBJ1-1, with TRBD1 matching 9 bases. Per germline, CDR1 MNHNS and CDR2 SASEGT. V trimming: 7 bases; J trimming: 4 bases; junction bases outside the gene matches: 13. This CDR3 has 16 amino acids. The CDR3, as DNA: TGTGCCAGCACCCCCTGGGGGGACAGGGCGTCCACTGAAGCTTTCTTT. It yields the protein CASTPWGDRASTEAFF.

Only a few counts were recorded for this clonotype. The rearrangement links TRBV24-1 to TRBJ2-3; a possible D gene is TRBD1 (5 bases). CDR1 KGHDR and CDR2 SFDVKD come from the germline V gene. CDR3 size: 15 residues. The V gene lost 3 bases and the J gene lost 4 bases, with 13 bases spanning the gap. This chain's CDR3 is CATSDRTTRPDTQYF. DNA of the CDR3: TGTGCCACCAGTGATCGGACAACCCGACCAGATACGCAGTATTTT.

This clonotype came up a few times. This could be a read error, since a much larger clone is one nucleotide away. J is TRBJ2-2 and V is TRBV6-1; D gene unclear. The germline V gene has CDR1 MNHNS and CDR2 SASEGT. The CDR3 runs 14 residues. V shed 3 bases and J shed 6 bases, with 11 bases lying between them. The chain's CDR3 is CASSESRLPGELFF. The CDR3 coding sequence is TGTGCCAGCAGTGAGTCCCGACTCCCCGGGGAGCTGTTTTTT.